A selection of T cell receptor beta chains follows, all from one sample in a study of T cell repertoires in cytomegalovirus infection. Their cognate antigens are unknown. TCRdb analysed the reads with MiXCR anew, one entry per CDR3 protein. This table holds 650,000 to 900,000 distinct CDR3 sequences, around a third found once. Specimen: cultured CD8+ T cells from PBMCs, collected from culture after CMV antigen stimulation. The receptors originated from a human donor in good health (CMV status not recorded). Some clones in this sample may be carry-over from other donors' samples. The CDR3 runs from the conserved cysteine through the conserved F or W. The D gene is left open where the match is weak. Not all rows give a size; the values are once, few, many and, for expanded clones, a class.

V: TRBV2; D: -; J: TRBJ2-1; size: once; CDR3: CASSEYAGTNYEQFF; DNA: TGTGCCAGCAGTGAATACGCGGGGACCAATTATGAGCAGTTCTTC
V: TRBV12-3/TRBV12-4; D: TRBD1; J: TRBJ2-7; size: many; CDR3: CASSFFGLTIKPQGAYEQYF; DNA: TGTGCCAGCAGTTTCTTCGGCTTGACAATAAAACCACAGGGGGCTTACGAGCAGTACTTC
V: TRBV6-6; D: -; J: TRBJ1-1; size: -; CDR3: CASSSRAPSENTEAFF; DNA: TGTGCCAGCAGCTCCCGGGCCCCTTCAGAGAACACTGAAGCTTTCTTT
V: TRBV19; D: TRBD1; J: TRBJ2-3; size: -; CDR3: CASSILPGQGKDTQYF; DNA: TGTGCCAGTAGTATTCTCCCGGGACAGGGAAAGGATACGCAGTATTTT
V: TRBV5-6; D: -; J: TRBJ2-3; size: few; CDR3: CASSLDYSSTDTQYF; DNA: TGTGCCAGCAGTTTGGACTATTCTAGCACAGATACGCAGTATTTT
V: TRBV4-1; D: -; J: TRBJ1-2; size: -; CDR3: CASSPIPGGGDYGYTF; DNA: TGCGCCAGCAGCCCTATCCCAGGAGGTGGAGACTATGGCTACACCTTC
V: TRBV27; D: TRBD1; J: TRBJ2-2; size: few; CDR3: CASRTTGGAVTGELFF; DNA: TGTGCCAGCAGAACCACAGGGGGCGCGGTCACCGGGGAGCTGTTTTTT
V: TRBV29-1; D: -; J: TRBJ2-1; size: -; CDR3: CSGLGNKNYNEQFF; DNA: TGCAGCGGGCTAGGGAACAAGAACTACAATGAGCAGTTCTTC
V: TRBV7-9; D: -; J: TRBJ1-1; size: few; CDR3: CASTSGYDTEAFF; DNA: TGTGCCAGCACTTCAGGGTATGACACTGAAGCTTTCTTT
V: TRBV5-4; D: TRBD2; J: TRBJ2-3; size: -; CDR3: CASSSGLAASTDTQYF; DNA: TGTGCCAGCAGCTCTGGACTAGCCGCTAGCACAGATACGCAGTATTTT
V: TRBV7-6; D: TRBD2; J: TRBJ2-1; size: many; CDR3: CASSSPSGPSSYNEQFF; DNA: TGTGCCAGCAGCTCGCCTAGCGGCCCCAGCTCCTACAATGAGCAGTTCTTC
V: TRBV24-1; D: TRBD1; J: TRBJ2-1; size: once; CDR3: CATKGQGLGEQFF; DNA: TGTGCCACCAAAGGACAGGGACTTGGTGAGCAGTTCTTC
V: TRBV25-1; D: TRBD2; J: TRBJ2-3; size: once; CDR3: CASSGPISGGATDTQYF; DNA: TGTGCCAGCAGTGGCCCCATTTCCGGGGGGGCAACAGATACGCAGTATTTT
V: TRBV7-2; D: TRBD2; J: TRBJ2-1; size: many; CDR3: CASSNSGGVTLDSYNEQFF; DNA: TGTGCCAGCAGCAATAGCGGGGGGGTGACTCTAGACTCCTACAATGAGCAGTTCTTC
V: TRBV28; D: TRBD1; J: TRBJ1-1; size: -; CDR3: CASSFYRGLPEAFF; DNA: TGTGCCAGCAGTTTCTACAGGGGGTTGCCTGAAGCTTTCTTT
V: TRBV7-9; D: -; J: TRBJ2-2; size: few; CDR3: CASSFQALVRHNTGELFF; DNA: TGTGCCAGCAGCTTTCAAGCCTTGGTCAGGCATAACACCGGGGAGCTGTTTTTT
V: TRBV12-3/TRBV12-4; D: -; J: TRBJ2-5; size: -; CDR3: CASSLRWPPDHETQYF; DNA: TGTGCCAGCAGTTTAAGGTGGCCCCCCGACCATGAGACCCAGTACTTC
V: TRBV6-1; D: TRBD1; J: TRBJ1-2; size: -; CDR3: CASQGVNYGYTF; DNA: TGTGCCAGCCAGGGGGTTAACTATGGCTACACCTTC
V: TRBV7-9; D: -; J: TRBJ2-1; size: many; CDR3: CASNDRTISYNEQFF; DNA: TGTGCCAGCAACGATCGGACTATCTCCTACAATGAGCAGTTCTTC